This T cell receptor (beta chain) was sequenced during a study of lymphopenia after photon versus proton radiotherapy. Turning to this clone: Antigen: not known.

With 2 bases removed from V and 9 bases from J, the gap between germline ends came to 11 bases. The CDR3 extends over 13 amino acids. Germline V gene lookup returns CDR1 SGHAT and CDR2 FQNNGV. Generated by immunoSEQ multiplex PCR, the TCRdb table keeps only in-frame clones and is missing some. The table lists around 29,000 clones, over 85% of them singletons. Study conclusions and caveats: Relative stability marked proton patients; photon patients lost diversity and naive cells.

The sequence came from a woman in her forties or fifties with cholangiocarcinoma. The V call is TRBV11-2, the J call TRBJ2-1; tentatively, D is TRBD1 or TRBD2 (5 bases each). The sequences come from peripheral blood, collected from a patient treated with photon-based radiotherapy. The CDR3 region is CASSLSEGTEQFF. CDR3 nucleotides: TGTGCCAGCAGCTTAAGCGAGGGGACTGAGCAGTTCTTC.